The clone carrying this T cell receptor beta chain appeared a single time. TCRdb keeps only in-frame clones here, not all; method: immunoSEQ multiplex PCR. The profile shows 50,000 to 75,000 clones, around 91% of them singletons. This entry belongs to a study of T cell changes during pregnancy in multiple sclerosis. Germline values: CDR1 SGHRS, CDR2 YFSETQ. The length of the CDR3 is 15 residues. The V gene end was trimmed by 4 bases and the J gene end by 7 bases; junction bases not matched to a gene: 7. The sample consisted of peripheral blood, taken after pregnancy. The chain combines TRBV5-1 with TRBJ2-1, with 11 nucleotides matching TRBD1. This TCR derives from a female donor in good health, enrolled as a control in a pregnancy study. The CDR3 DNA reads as TGCGCCAGCAGCCGCGGACAGGGGGCTCGGAATGAGCAGTTCTTC. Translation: CASSRGQGARNEQFF.